These 2 T cell receptor beta chains were sequenced from one sample in a study of blood T cell repertoires in COVID-19. Sequenced by immunoSEQ multiplex PCR; TCRdb stores in-frame clones only, minus some. The sample yields 110,000 or so clones, more than 75% seen once. Sequencing was performed on peripheral blood. These receptors all come from a man aged 55 to 69 with acute or convalescent COVID-19.

The chain has TRBV7-9 and TRBJ1-2; possible D gene TRBD1, 6 bases. Germline CDR1 reads SEHNR; CDR2 reads FQNEAQ (reference sequence). V lost 4 bases to trimming and J lost 8 bases, with 11 bases between them. The CDR3 spans 12 residues. For the CDR3, the DNA is TGTGCCAGCAGCTCGAGGGGGGGCGGCTACACCTTC. As protein: CASSSRGGGYTF. The entire variable domain, with the rest obtained from reference TRBV7-9 and TRBJ1-2, is as follows: DTGVSQNPRHKITKRGQNVTFRCDPISEHNRLYWYRQTLGQGPEFLTYFQNEAQLEKSRLLSDRFSAERPKGSFSTLEIQRTEQGDSAMYLCASSSRGGGYTFGSGTRLTVV.

This chain connects TRBV29-1 to TRBJ2-2; a weak D match, TRBD1 (6 bases). Germline V gene data show CDR1 as SQVTM and CDR2 as ANQGSEA. Trimming took off 6 bases at V and 6 bases at J, with 17 bases between the two ends. This CDR3 region has 14 residues. The CDR3 DNA follows: TGCAGCGTCAGGGGTTCCACGCCGGCCGGGGAGCTGTTTTTT. Residues: CSVRGSTPAGELFF.